This T cell receptor beta chain was found in a study of early T cells in non-severe SARS-CoV-2 infection. About the research overall: Sequencing of unsorted whole blood was done on bulk RNA, leaving chains unpaired.

Researchers attached unique molecular identifiers to individual cDNA molecules. TCRdb redid the calling of the 5' RACE reads with MiXCR, one entry per CDR3 protein. The table shows roughly 60,000 distinct CDR3 sequences, with 5.5% to 8.5% occurring only once. Study-wide findings and caveats: Using VDJdb, the matching emphasized anti-spike CD8 responses while missing private and CD4 specificities.

This clonotype was detected many times. Its antigen is still unknown. The V end was cut by 4 bases, the J end by 1 base, with 17 bases between. The CDR3 contains 15 residues. Germline V gene lookup returns CDR1 DFQATT and CDR2 SNEGSKA (reference sequence). The chain joins TRBV20-1 to TRBJ2-7, with D perhaps matching TRBD2 (5 bases). The sequence was obtained from an adult who was a healthcare worker with PCR-confirmed SARS-CoV-2 infection or an uninfected control (not recorded which). The material was whole blood, obtained at baseline. CDR3 in amino acids: CSAITHLSGSYEQYF. The CDR3 region has the DNA TGCAGTGCTATCACCCATCTCAGCGGATCCTACGAGCAGTACTTC.